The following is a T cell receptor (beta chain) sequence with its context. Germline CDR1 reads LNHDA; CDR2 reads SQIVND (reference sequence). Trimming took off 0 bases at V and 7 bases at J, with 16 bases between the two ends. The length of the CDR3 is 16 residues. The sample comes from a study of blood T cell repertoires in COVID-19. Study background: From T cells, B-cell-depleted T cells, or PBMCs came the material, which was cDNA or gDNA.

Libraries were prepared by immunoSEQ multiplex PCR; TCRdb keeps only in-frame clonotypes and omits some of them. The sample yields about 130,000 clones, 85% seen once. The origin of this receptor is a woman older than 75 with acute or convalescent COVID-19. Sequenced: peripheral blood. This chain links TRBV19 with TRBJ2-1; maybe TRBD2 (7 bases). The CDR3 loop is CASSIDHKGGRNEQFF. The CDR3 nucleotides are TGTGCCAGTAGTATAGATCATAAGGGGGGGCGAAATGAGCAGTTCTTC.